These 10 T cell receptor beta chains share one sample of origin, sequenced in a study of blood T cell repertoires in COVID-19. Profiling relied on immunoSEQ multiplex PCR, and the TCRdb table lists in-frame clones only, not all of them. The repertoire consists of some 50,000 clones, with about 92% occurring once and the leading ten covering 0.95% to 1.1%. What was sequenced was peripheral blood. Receptors were obtained from a man between 60 and 75 years old with COVID-19, enrolled during active disease.

This rearrangement joins TRBV3-1 (or the pseudogene TRBV3-2) to TRBJ2-2, with D perhaps TRBD1 (5 bases). V lost 1 base, J lost 6 bases, and 9 bases lay in between. The CDR3 is 14 amino acids. The germline CDR1 and CDR2 sequences are LGHDT and YNNKEL (reference sequence). The CDR3 bases are TGTGCCAGCAGCCAAGGCAGGGTCGCCGGGGAGCTGTTTTTT. This encodes CASSQGRVAGELFF.

The chain has TRBV13 and TRBJ2-2; a weak D match, TRBD2 (5 bases). Germline assignment: CDR1 PRHDT and CDR2 FYEKMQ (reference sequence). V dropped 6 bases and J dropped 0 bases, with 8 bases sitting between them. CDR3 length: 14 residues. DNA for the CDR3: TGTGCCAGCAGTACCGGGACGAACACCGGGGAGCTGTTTTTT. Protein product: CASSTGTNTGELFF. Supplemented by reference TRBV13 and TRBJ2-2, the full variable domain reads AAGVIQSPRHLIKEKRETATLKCYPIPRHDTVYWYQQGPGQDPQFLISFYEKMQSDKGSIPDRFSAQQFSDYHSELNMSSLELGDSALYFCASSTGTNTGELFFGEGSRLTVL.

The chain is built from TRBV12-3 or TRBV12-4 and TRBJ1-2, with D possibly TRBD1 on 5 matching bases. The CDR3 length is 12 residues. The germline V and J ends were trimmed by 6 bases and 6 bases, with 11 bases remaining between them. The CDR3 coding sequence is TGTGCCAGCAGCTCCTCAGGGCATGGCTACACCTTC. Protein product: CASSSSGHGYTF.

CDR3 nucleotides: TGCGCCAGCAGCTTGGACAGGGCGAACTATGGCTACACCTTC. This codes for CASSLDRANYGYTF. The chain has TRBV5-1 and TRBJ1-2; maybe TRBD1 (6 bases). The V and J ends lost 0 bases and 2 bases respectively, with 8 bases between them. The CDR3 spans 14 residues. CDR1 and CDR2 from the germline V gene are SGHRS and YFSETQ. The full variable domain, in which reference TRBV5-1 and TRBJ1-2 provide the parts outside the CDR3, is KAGVTQTPRYLIKTRGQQVTLSCSPISGHRSVSWYQQTPGQGLQFLFEYFSETQRNKGNFPGRFSGRQFSNSRSEMNVSTLELGDSALYLCASSLDRANYGYTFGSGTRLTVV.

The chain employs TRBV3-1 (or the pseudogene TRBV3-2) and TRBJ2-1; maybe TRBD2 (6 bases). The germline gives CDR1 LGHDT, CDR2 YNNKEL (reference sequence). Trimming removed 1 base at V and 9 bases at J, with 10 bases between. This CDR3 is 13 amino acids long. CDR3 loop: CASSQVSSAEQFF. CDR3 DNA sequence: TGTGCCAGCAGCCAAGTATCTAGCGCTGAGCAGTTCTTC.

The chain joins TRBV28 to TRBJ1-1; D not certain. Per germline, CDR1 MDHEN and CDR2 SYDVKM. CDR3 length equals 13 residues. The V gene lost 4 bases and the J gene lost 1 base, with 7 bases spanning the gap. This chain's CDR3 is CASSSSENTEAFF. CDR3 DNA sequence: TGTGCCAGCAGTTCCAGCGAGAACACTGAAGCTTTCTTT.

V gene TRBV25-1 combines with J gene TRBJ1-5; the match to TRBD1 covers 9 bases. Per the germline V gene, CDR1 is MGHDK and CDR2 is SYGVNS. V was clipped by 8 bases and J by 6 bases; unmatched bases: 5. The CDR3 contains 13 residues. The CDR3 sequence: CASSQGAVQPQHF. The DNA of the CDR3 is TGTGCCAGCTCACAGGGGGCTGTTCAGCCCCAGCATTTT. The whole variable domain, remainder taken from reference TRBV25-1 and TRBJ1-5, is EADIYQTPRYLVIGTGKKITLECSQTMGHDKMYWYQQDPGMELHLIHYSYGVNSTEKGDLSSESTVSRIRTEHFPLTLESARPSHTSQYLCASSQGAVQPQHFGDGTRLSIL.

The rearrangement links TRBV3-1 (or the pseudogene TRBV3-2) to TRBJ2-2; 8 bases map to TRBD2. The germline V gene has CDR1 LGHDT and CDR2 YNNKEL (reference sequence). J lost 1 base, V lost 11 bases, and 12 bases had no gene match. This CDR3 contains 16 residues. CDR3 in amino acids: CASIGVAGLNTGELFF. DNA for the CDR3: TGTGCCTCTATCGGAGTAGCGGGGCTGAACACCGGGGAGCTGTTTTTT.

This clone appeared once. The rearrangement joins TRBV24-1 to TRBJ2-3; 7 bases fit TRBD2. Germline CDR1 KGHDR, CDR2 SFDVKD. The CDR3 runs to 19 residues. V shed 2 bases and J 0 bases; nucleotides not matched to a gene: 13. The CDR3 DNA reads as TGTGCCACCAGTGATTGGAGGGAGGGCCTGAGTATCAGCACAGATACGCAGTATTTT. Translated, it gives CATSDWREGLSISTDTQYF.

The rearrangement links TRBV5-1 to TRBJ2-1; 9 bases are shared with TRBD1. The V gene's germline CDR1 is SGHRS and CDR2 YFSETQ. There are 14 residues in the CDR3. With V trimmed by 3 bases and J by 4 bases, 2 bases remained unmatched. CDR3 in DNA: TGCGCCAGCAGCTCGACAGGGGGTTACAATGAGCAGTTCTTC. Amino acids: CASSSTGGYNEQFF. The full variable domain, rest sourced from reference TRBV5-1 and TRBJ2-1, is KAGVTQTPRYLIKTRGQQVTLSCSPISGHRSVSWYQQTPGQGLQFLFEYFSETQRNKGNFPGRFSGRQFSNSRSEMNVSTLELGDSALYLCASSSTGGYNEQFFGPGTRLTVL.